The source of this TCR beta chain is a study of T cell changes during pregnancy in multiple sclerosis. The table came from immunoSEQ multiplex PCR; TCRdb's copy has only in-frame clones and leaves some out. Here the sample spans around 38,000 clones, 80% to 95% being singletons. The receptor's source is a female donor in good health, enrolled as a control in a pregnancy study. Sequenced here: CD4+ T cells from peripheral blood mononuclear cells, sampled in the third trimester of pregnancy.

The CDR3 DNA reads as TGTGCCAGCAGTTATGGAACAGCCCGCACAGATACGCAGTATTTT. This codes for CASSYGTARTDTQYF. The chain employs TRBV6-5 and TRBJ2-3; no clear D gene. Trimming took off 3 bases at V and 1 base at J, with 11 bases between the two ends. CDR3 length equals 15 residues. Germline lookup yields CDR1 MNHEY and CDR2 SVGAGI.